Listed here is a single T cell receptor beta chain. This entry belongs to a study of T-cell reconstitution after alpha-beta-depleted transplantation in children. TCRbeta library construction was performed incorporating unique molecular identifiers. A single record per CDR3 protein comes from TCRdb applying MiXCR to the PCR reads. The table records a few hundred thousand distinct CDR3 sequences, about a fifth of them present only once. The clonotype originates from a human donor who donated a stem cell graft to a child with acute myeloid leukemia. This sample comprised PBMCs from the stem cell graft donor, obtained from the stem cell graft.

In DNA, the CDR3 is TGTGCCACCGGTGGCCAGGGCTATGGCTACACCTTC. Protein: CATGGQGYGYTF. J is TRBJ1-2 and V is TRBV24-1; D might be TRBD1 (5 bases). The germline V gene has CDR1 KGHDR and CDR2 SFDVKD. This CDR3 region has 12 residues. With 9 bases removed from V and 4 bases from J, the gap between germline ends came to 11 bases.